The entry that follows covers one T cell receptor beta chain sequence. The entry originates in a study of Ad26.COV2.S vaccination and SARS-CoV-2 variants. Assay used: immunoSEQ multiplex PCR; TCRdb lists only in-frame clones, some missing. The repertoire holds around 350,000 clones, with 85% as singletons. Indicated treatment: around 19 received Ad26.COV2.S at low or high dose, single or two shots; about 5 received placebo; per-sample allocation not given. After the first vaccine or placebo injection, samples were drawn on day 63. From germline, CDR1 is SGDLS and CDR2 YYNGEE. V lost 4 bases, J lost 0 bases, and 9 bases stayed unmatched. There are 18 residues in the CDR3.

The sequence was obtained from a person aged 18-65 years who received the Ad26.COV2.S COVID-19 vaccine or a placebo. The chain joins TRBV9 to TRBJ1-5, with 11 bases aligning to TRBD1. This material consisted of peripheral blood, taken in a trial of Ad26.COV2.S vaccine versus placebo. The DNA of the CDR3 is TGTGCCAGCAGCCCGGACAGGGGGCGCCTCTATAGCAATCAGCCCCAGCATTTT. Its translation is CASSPDRGRLYSNQPQHF.